This T cell receptor (beta chain) was retrieved from a study of shared clonotypes between healthy human individuals (dated by TCRdb to 2018 to 2021). Looking at the study overall: The cohort comprised two women and a few men aged 18 to 49 years. To increase sequencing depth and limit assay-specific biases, different laboratories used diverse techniques to prepare libraries and sequence TCR repertoires. For each donor, three plates each were used for CD4 naive and CD4 memory, two plates were used for CD8 naive, and one plate was used for CD8 memory. Per donor, leukapheresis produced somewhere between about 0.85 and 8.9 billion PBMCs. To estimate repertoire size and how much clonotypes are shared between individuals, the study performed deep sequencing of blood TCR repertoires from a few healthy adults. Results and caveats for the whole study, not just this receptor: Sharing across a few donors was observed for around 4.8% of naive CD4, around 3.5% of naive CD8, over 2% of memory CD4, and around 0.4% of memory CD8 clonotypes. Rarefaction of sorted-subset datasets indicated incomplete sequencing despite the large sequencing depth. The genetic and exposure-history diversity represented was limited by the small number of donors. Higher generation probabilities were observed for clonotypes shared by all four sorted-subset donors than for non-shared clonotypes. Only blood was sampled, and tissue TCR repertoires likely differ from those in blood. Pairwise subsampling led to the expectation that sequencing depth would affect the degree of clonotype sharing among donors. Estimated clonotype richness was generally larger for naive than for memory subsets.

The donors were healthy, HIV-negative adults with no recently reported acute infections or vaccinations. Only Caucasian adults living in Nashville, Tennessee, USA were represented among the donors. CD4+ T cells were enriched through magnetic negative selection, after which naive cells were positively selected on CD45RA and the remaining negative fraction served as the memory subset. Blood was obtained by leukapheresis, after which PBMCs were separated by Ficoll-Histopaque density gradient centrifugation and cryopreserved in liquid nitrogen vapor phase. Purity and quantity of every magnetically sorted T cell population were checked by analytical flow cytometry. Genomic DNA was isolated from each sorted fraction and quantified by UV absorbance on a Nanodrop 2000c. For this clone: Its target antigen remains unknown. Base qualities were left out, and no much larger clone turns up one base away.

Using the deep immunoSEQ assay, TCR CDR3 regions were amplified from genomic DNA by multiplex PCR. For each cell subset, the extracted genomic DNA was distributed evenly across all wells of several immunoSEQ 96-well plates, and each plate served as one replicate. Each replicate PCR for sorted subsets received roughly 0.2 ug genomic DNA, equal to roughly 29,000 T cell genomes. Purified libraries were quantified with a Qubit 3.0 fluorometer, sized on a Bioanalyzer 2100, and re-quantified with the KAPA Library Quantification kit. Every immunoSEQ 96-well plate was sequenced on a separate single-read 150-cycle Illumina NextSeq 550 flow cell. For the original study's pipeline: Because the immunoSEQ output included only junctional sequences and no quality scores, the filtering could not be the same as the filtering used for full-length reads. To assign V/J genes and CDR3, sequences were annotated using PyIR, a Python wrapper for IgBLAST v1.9, with IMGT germline references. Any read was removed if the V/J assignment was weak (E-value above 1e-6), the CDR3 was missing, or the read contained stop codons, out-of-frame junctions, or ambiguous translated residues. V3J clonotypes were defined as sequences sharing an identical inferred V gene, J gene, and CDR3 amino acid sequence. The percentage overlap between two repertoires was calculated by dividing the number of shared unique clonotypes by the size of the smaller repertoire. Richness of each repertoire was evaluated using RTK rarefaction, the Chao1 estimator, and Recon v2.1 estimates of unobserved clonotypes. OLGA was used to compute generation probabilities for all TCRbeta clonotypes that the gDNA method yielded from a handful of donors. TCRdb's version of the immuneACCESS table is confined to in-frame rearrangements and falls short of the full clone set. An unresolved V gene accounts for under half of the shortfall where checked; the remainder is of unknown origin. V, J and clone size are those of that table, while D and trimming were read from the DNA. In this sample the table shows about 1 million clones, around 82% of which occur a single time. The ten largest clones capture about 0.52% of the sample.

Per the germline V gene, SGHTA is the CDR1 and FQGNSA is the CDR2. Inclusive of the bounding cysteine and phenylalanine, the CDR3 is 14 residues long. Only the CDR3 region is kept as DNA, spanning 42 bases read in frame from base 1. For this chain, trimming is 5 bases at the V end and 6 bases at the J end, and the number of junction bases without a gene match is 10. The clonotype was recovered from a young man in good health. Some clones in this sample may be carry-over from other donors' samples. Material for sequencing was memory CD4+ T cells from PBMCs. The cell subset or site tag for this specimen amounts to: CD45RA-negative fraction. The chain uses TRBV7-2 and TRBJ2-7, and TRBD1 aligns with 7 junction nucleotides. The DNA sequence is TGTGCCAGCAGCCCAAGACAGGGTCCGGGCGAGCAGTACTTC. Its translation is CASSPRQGPGEQYF.